The T cell receptor beta chain described here comes from a study of cytomegalovirus exposure and HLA in healthy donors. The wider study: Out of about 410 genotyped donors, about 80% belonged to the Caucasian-associated ancestry cluster. Whole-study results and caveats: Several top significant clusters appeared, in a later analysis, to be linked to common viral pathogens. The investigators catalogued 164 TCR beta chains as cytomegalovirus-associated. A few of the chains that were CMV-associated were confirmed in vitro to be specific for CMV antigens.

This CDR3 is 14 amino acids long. V lost 3 bases, J lost 1 base, and 3 bases stayed unmatched. From germline, CDR1 is LNHDA and CDR2 SQIVND (reference sequence). The PCR used 60 Vbeta and 13 Jbeta primers. Here immunoSEQ multiplex PCR was the method, and the copy in TCRdb shows in-frame clones only, minus some. The data contain roughly 130,000 clones, approximately 78% of them singletons. In the case of this clone: Its antigen is not identified.

The sequenced sample was PBMCs. V and J are TRBV19 and TRBJ2-7, with 7 bases lining up with TRBD1. The sequence was collected from a woman aged 40 to 50 in good health and CMV-seropositive. The CDR3 protein is CASSMTGSSYEQYF. For the CDR3, the DNA is TGTGCCAGTAGTATGACAGGGTCATCCTACGAGCAGTACTTC. Variable domain in full (rest from reference TRBV19 and TRBJ2-7): DGGITQSPKYLFRKEGQNVTLSCEQNLNHDAMYWYRQDPGQGLRLIYYSQIVNDFQKGDIAEGYSVSREKKESFPLTVTSAQKNPTAFYLCASSMTGSSYEQYFGPGTRLTVT.